This entry is about one T cell receptor (beta chain). Which antigen it targets is not known. The input lacks base qualities; no much larger clone sits a single base away. Library preparation was by the immunoSEQ multiplex PCR assay. This is the immuneACCESS table as TCRdb keeps it, with only in-frame sequences that have V and J called. A part of the clones is gone; compared with another copy, unresolved V genes explain less than half, and the rest is unexplained. Within this sample are about 88,000 clones, with more than 85% of them counted one time only. Less than 2% of the sample goes to the ten largest clones. This sample is part of a study of T cell changes during pregnancy in multiple sclerosis (dated by TCRdb to between 2018 and 2021). Regarding the research as a whole: In women with multiple sclerosis, the researchers looked at how the T cell repertoire shifted as pregnancy progressed.

V loses 1 base of germline sequence and J loses 0 bases, and the interval between the two ends is 19 bases. As encoded in the germline V gene (reference sequence), CDR1 is GTSNPN while CDR2 is SVGIG. The CDR3 covers 17 residues, taking in both the cysteine and the phenylalanine. Only CDR3 DNA is held: 51 bases, read in frame from base 1. The sequences come from peripheral blood, collected in the first trimester of pregnancy. This TCR was recovered from a female donor with multiple sclerosis, enrolled in a pregnancy study. This chain is built from TRBV30 and TRBJ2-7; D gene: possibly TRBD2, on 6 matching bases. The CDR3 here reads CAWSASWGGISSYEQYF. The DNA sequence is as follows: TGTGCCTGGAGTGCCTCCTGGGGCGGGATCAGCTCCTACGAGCAGTACTTC.